These 22 T cell receptor beta chains were sequenced from one sample in a study of blood T cell repertoires in COVID-19. Profiled with immunoSEQ multiplex PCR; TCRdb holds only in-frame clones, not every one. The table lists 370,000 or so clones, roughly four fifths of them singletons. Specimen: peripheral blood. The receptors stem from a human donor with acute or convalescent COVID-19. The donor label of this sample is uncertain.

This chain joins TRBV7-9 and TRBJ2-1, with 10 nucleotides matching TRBD2. Germline CDR1 and CDR2: SEHNR and FQNEAQ (reference sequence). The J segment lost 13 bases and the V segment lost 1 base, leaving 7 bases of the junction unmatched. CDR3 length: 14 amino acids. CDR3 sequence reads: CASSLVAGGIKQFF. The CDR3 bases are TGTGCCAGCAGCTTAGTAGCGGGGGGCATAAAACAGTTCTTC.

This clone was detected only once. V usage is TRBV2 and J usage is TRBJ2-3; the match to TRBD2 covers 11 bases. The J segment lost 3 bases and the V segment lost 5 bases, leaving 4 bases of the junction unmatched. CDR1 and CDR2 from the germline V gene are SNHLY and FYNNEI. The CDR3 is made up of 15 amino acids. CDR3 coding DNA: TGTGCCAGCAGTCCCACTAGCGGGGGTACAGATACGCAGTATTTT. Translating gives CASSPTSGGTDTQYF.

V is TRBV5-1 and J is TRBJ2-3; 10 bases are shared with TRBD2. From germline, CDR1 is SGHRS and CDR2 YFSETQ. CDR3 length equals 16 residues. Trimming at V came to 2 bases and at J to 0 bases, leaving 3 bases not matched to a gene. The CDR3 loop is CASSLEGLASTDTQYF. CDR3 in DNA: TGCGCCAGCAGCTTAGAGGGACTAGCGAGCACAGATACGCAGTATTTT.

The rearrangement links TRBV11-2 to TRBJ2-1; 10 nucleotides match TRBD2. The CDR3 extends over 17 amino acids. The germline V gene encodes CDR1 SGHAT and CDR2 FQNNGV. Trimming removed 2 bases from V and 7 bases from J; junction bases left unmatched: 11. The CDR3 sequence is CASSLTPAGGPRNEQFF. DNA for the CDR3: TGTGCCAGCAGCTTAACCCCAGCGGGAGGGCCCCGGAATGAGCAGTTCTTC.

This chain connects TRBV4-1 to TRBJ1-2; D may be TRBD1 (5 bases). The germline V gene encodes CDR1 MGHRA and CDR2 YSYEKL. Trimming took off 2 bases at V and 7 bases at J, with 17 bases between the two ends. The CDR3 has 15 amino acids. In DNA form, the CDR3 reads TGCGCCAGCAGCCAAACCCTACAGGTTTTGTTTGGCTACACCTTC. Its translation: CASSQTLQVLFGYTF.

About this clone: This same CDR3 is encoded by further DNA sequences in the sample. The chain is built from TRBV30 and TRBJ1-2; D is uncertain. V gave up 2 bases and J gave up 1 base, with 8 bases separating them. Per germline, CDR1 GTSNPN and CDR2 SVGIG (reference sequence). This CDR3 spans 13 amino acids. The CDR3 nucleotides read TGTGCCTGGAGTCTCGGTATTAACTATGGCTACACCTTC. Translated: CAWSLGINYGYTF.

The rearrangement joins TRBV10-3 to TRBJ1-1; D unresolved. The CDR3 sequence is 12 residues long. The V end was cut by 5 bases, the J end by 0 bases, with 4 bases between. CDR1 is ENHRY and CDR2 is SYGVKD in the germline V gene. This chain's CDR3 is CAISTVNTEAFF. CDR3 nucleotide sequence: TGTGCCATCAGTACAGTGAACACTGAAGCTTTCTTT.

This clone showed up many times. This rearrangement joins TRBV7-9 to TRBJ1-1, with 8 bases matching TRBD1. Unmatched junction bases numbered 2, after V lost 4 bases and J lost 4 bases. Germline V gives CDR1 SEHNR, CDR2 FQNEAQ (reference sequence). The CDR3 is 13 residues long. CDR3 bases: TGTGCCAGCAGCTCGGACAGGGTCACTGAAGCTTTCTTT. The encoded protein is CASSSDRVTEAFF.

V and J are TRBV2 and TRBJ2-1, with D possibly TRBD1 on 6 matching bases. The germline V gene has CDR1 SNHLY and CDR2 FYNNEI. This CDR3 comprises 13 residues. V gave up 6 bases and J gave up 6 bases, with 12 bases separating them. Here the CDR3 reads CASRVQGSNEQFF. CDR3 DNA sequence: TGTGCCAGCAGGGTACAGGGTTCCAATGAGCAGTTCTTC. The entire variable domain, with the rest obtained from reference TRBV2 and TRBJ2-1, is as follows: EPEVTQTPSHQVTQMGQEVILRCVPISNHLYFYWYRQILGQKVEFLVSFYNNEISEKSEIFDDQFSVERPDGSNFTLKIRSTKLEDSAMYFCASRVQGSNEQFFGPGTRLTVL.

This rearrangement joins TRBV10-2 to TRBJ2-1, with D hard to call. This CDR3 is 14 amino acids long. In germline, CDR1 is WSHSY, CDR2 SAAADI. The ends were cut back, 6 bases at V and 0 bases at J, with 9 bases in the middle. For the CDR3, the DNA is TGCGCCAGCAGGGCTAGGAGCTCCTACAATGAGCAGTTCTTC. It specifies CASRARSSYNEQFF.

The table lists this clone with a few counts. This chain joins TRBV30 and TRBJ1-1; 8 bases are a match to TRBD1. J gave up 4 bases and V 4 bases, and 5 bases lay outside the gene matches. Germline V gene lookup returns CDR1 GTSNPN and CDR2 SVGIG (reference sequence). The CDR3 loop spans 13 amino acids. The chain's CDR3 is CAWIQDRGTEAFF. DNA for the CDR3: TGTGCCTGGATTCAAGACAGGGGCACTGAAGCTTTCTTT.

This chain joins TRBV30 and TRBJ2-1; TRBD2 matches at 15 bases. V gave up 3 bases and J gave up 0 bases; unmatched junction bases: 9. The CDR3 loop spans 19 amino acids. CDR1 GTSNPN and CDR2 SVGIG come from the germline V gene (reference sequence). The CDR3 loop reads CAWSRSGLAGGSSYNEQFF. As DNA, the CDR3 is TGTGCCTGGAGCCGATCGGGACTAGCGGGGGGAAGCTCCTACAATGAGCAGTTCTTC.

CDR3 loop: CASSLNSEPGNEQFF. CDR3 in DNA: TGTGCCAGCAGCTTGAACAGTGAACCTGGCAATGAGCAGTTCTTC. The chain employs TRBV7-9 and TRBJ2-1; D unclear. Germline V gene lookup returns CDR1 SEHNR and CDR2 FQNEAQ (reference sequence). The CDR3 totals 15 residues. The ends were cut back, 3 bases at V and 6 bases at J, with 15 bases in the middle.

The J gene is TRBJ1-1, the V gene TRBV18; TRBD1 might be the D (6 bases). CDR3 size: 13 residues. From germline, CDR1 is KGHSH and CDR2 LQKENI. V was pared by 5 bases and J by 2 bases, with 9 bases between. CDR3 bases: TGTGCCAGCTCAACAGGGATTAACACTGAAGCTTTCTTT. Translated: CASSTGINTEAFF.

The rearrangement joins TRBV5-6 to TRBJ1-2, with 8 bases that match TRBD1. Germline loops: CDR1 SGHDT, CDR2 YYEEEE. The CDR3 spans 13 residues. Unmatched junction bases numbered 6, after V lost 3 bases and J lost 8 bases. The CDR3 region is CASSSPGQGGYTF. The CDR3 nucleotides are TGTGCCAGCAGCTCACCCGGACAGGGAGGCTACACCTTC.

The gene calls are TRBV5-4 and TRBJ2-1, with 9 bases aligning to TRBD2. V lost 4 bases to trimming and J lost 4 bases; unmatched junction nucleotides: 6. This CDR3 is 15 amino acids long. Germline V CDR1 and CDR2: SGHNT, YYREEE (reference sequence). CDR3 loop: CASSPLAGLYNEQFF. DNA of the CDR3: TGTGCCAGCAGCCCCCTAGCGGGACTATACAATGAGCAGTTCTTC.

The chain recombines TRBV5-5 with TRBJ1-2; no clear D gene. Trimming left V 4 bases short and J 1 base short, with 20 bases between. Germline loops: CDR1 SGHKS, CDR2 YYEKEE (reference sequence). This CDR3 comprises 17 residues. CDR3 residues: CASSRRGSSEFNYGYTF. The CDR3 region has the DNA TGTGCCAGCAGCCGCCGAGGTTCCAGCGAGTTTAACTATGGCTACACCTTC.

J is TRBJ1-1 and V is TRBV4-1; possibly TRBD1 for D (6 bases). V was shortened by 5 bases and J by 1 base, with 14 bases between the two germline ends. The CDR3 is 15 amino acids. Germline V gives CDR1 MGHRA, CDR2 YSYEKL. CDR3 amino acids: CASSAQGPGNTEAFF. The CDR3 bases are TGCGCCAGCAGCGCTCAGGGGCCGGGGAACACTGAAGCTTTCTTT.

The chain recombines TRBV29-1 with TRBJ1-1; 12 positions match TRBD1. Germline V gene sequence: CDR1 SQVTM, CDR2 ANQGSEA. CDR3 size: 14 residues. J lost 7 bases, V lost 4 bases, and 7 bases had no gene match. This CDR3 is CSVAGQGAPIEAFF. The DNA of the CDR3 is TGCAGCGTTGCGGGACAGGGGGCTCCTATTGAAGCTTTCTTT.

V and J are TRBV3-1 (or the pseudogene TRBV3-2) and TRBJ2-7; weak D call: TRBD2 (6 bases). V shed 0 bases and J shed 3 bases, with 9 bases lying between them. This CDR3 spans 14 amino acids. Per the germline V gene, CDR1 is LGHDT and CDR2 is YNNKEL (reference sequence). The CDR3: CASSQELEGYEQYF. The CDR3 DNA reads as TGTGCCAGCAGCCAAGAGTTGGAGGGCTACGAGCAGTACTTC.

The CDR3 sequence is CASSLGLEGRESGYTF. CDR3 nucleotides: TGCGCCAGCAGCTTGGGGTTAGAGGGTAGAGAGTCGGGCTACACCTTC. The chain uses TRBV5-1 and TRBJ1-2; D ambiguous. Germline CDR1 reads SGHRS; CDR2 reads YFSETQ. V was cut by 0 bases and J by 8 bases, with 20 bases left in between. The CDR3 is made up of 16 amino acids. The complete variable domain, with remaining parts taken from reference TRBV5-1 and TRBJ1-2, reads KAGVTQTPRYLIKTRGQQVTLSCSPISGHRSVSWYQQTPGQGLQFLFEYFSETQRNKGNFPGRFSGRQFSNSRSEMNVSTLELGDSALYLCASSLGLEGRESGYTFGSGTRLTVV.

The chain links TRBV27 to TRBJ1-2; the D gene is possibly TRBD1 (5 bases). This CDR3 contains 13 residues. The germline gives CDR1 MNHEY, CDR2 SMNVEV (reference sequence). V gave up 6 bases and J gave up 3 bases, with 11 bases separating them. This chain's CDR3 is CASSYDRDYGYTF. CDR3 bases: TGTGCCAGCAGCTATGACAGAGACTATGGCTACACCTTC.